A single sample gave rise to the 29 T cell receptor beta chains below, sequenced in a study of cytomegalovirus exposure and HLA in healthy donors. The PCR had 60 Vbeta and 13 Jbeta primers. TCRdb's table, derived via immunoSEQ multiplex PCR, lists solely in-frame clones and lacks some. The sample has 100,000 to 150,000 clones; roughly 72% are singletons. Input material: PBMCs. The receptor source for this set is a male donor in good health and CMV-seronegative.

This sequence joins TRBV28 and TRBJ1-5, with 8 bases that match TRBD1. This CDR3 region has 16 residues. The junction had 7 bases not matched to a gene; V was cut back by 5 bases and J by 1 base. CDR1 and CDR2 from the germline V gene are MDHEN and SYDVKM. CDR3 loop: CASSPLGQASNQPQHF. DNA of the CDR3: TGTGCCAGCAGTCCCCTGGGACAGGCGAGCAATCAGCCCCAGCATTTT.

The V call is TRBV7-9, the J call TRBJ1-5; 9 bases line up with TRBD1. V was clipped by 5 bases and J by 4 bases; unmatched bases: 3. The CDR3 consists of 14 residues. Germline assignment: CDR1 SEHNR and CDR2 FQNEAQ (reference sequence). CDR3 bases: TGTGCCAGCAGCCGGGACAGGGAAAATCAGCCCCAGCATTTT. This sequence encodes CASSRDRENQPQHF.

The rearrangement links TRBV7-8 to TRBJ2-1; 7 nucleotides line up with TRBD2. The CDR3 covers 13 residues. V was clipped by 4 bases and J by 8 bases; unmatched bases: 5. Germline V gene sequence: CDR1 SGHVS, CDR2 FQNEAQ. Written as DNA, the CDR3 is TGTGCCAGCAGCTCCCGGGGGGTCCATGAGCAGTTCTTC. Translating gives CASSSRGVHEQFF.

This clone was counted many times. Relative to the germline gene, one junction end is altered; a read error may explain this. The chain uses TRBV11-1 and TRBJ2-7, with 8 positions matching TRBD1. Germline loops: CDR1 SGHAT, CDR2 FQDESV (reference sequence). The CDR3 is 13 amino acids. The CDR3 nucleotides are TGTGCCAGCAGCCGCAACCAGGGGGCGCCCACCCAGTTC. This sequence encodes CASSRNQGAPTQF.

A few counts support this clone. The chain recombines TRBV28 with TRBJ1-2; 9 positions match TRBD1. Germline CDR1 is MDHEN and CDR2 is SYDVKM. After removal of 2 bases from V and 8 bases from J, the junction contained 9 bases not matched to a gene. The length of the CDR3 is 15 residues. CDR3 sequence (DNA): TGTGCCAGCAGTTTAGTAACAGGGGGCCAAGGCGGCTACACCTTC. This sequence encodes CASSLVTGGQGGYTF.

The chain recombines TRBV7-2 with TRBJ2-1; the match to TRBD2 covers 8 bases. Germline lookup yields CDR1 SGHTA and CDR2 FQGNSA. With V trimmed by 1 base and J by 10 bases, 3 bases remained unmatched. CDR3 length: 13 residues. The CDR3: CASSLGLAREQFF. CDR3 nucleotides: TGTGCCAGCAGCTTAGGACTAGCGCGGGAGCAGTTCTTC.

This chain uses TRBV5-4 with TRBJ2-1, with D possibly matching TRBD2 (5 bases). Germline CDR1 and CDR2: SGHNT and YYREEE (reference sequence). There are 17 residues in the CDR3. V lost 0 bases to trimming and J lost 1 base, with 14 bases between them. CDR3 amino acids: CASSLESGFRSYNEQFF. CDR3 DNA: TGTGCCAGCAGCTTGGAATCGGGGTTCAGATCCTACAATGAGCAGTTCTTC.

This clone was recorded a few times. The chain recombines TRBV10-3 with TRBJ1-1; D unclear. This CDR3 contains 11 residues. The germline CDR1 and CDR2 sequences are ENHRY and SYGVKD. V was cut by 8 bases and J by 5 bases, with 9 bases left in between. The CDR3 protein is CAIGPGTEAFF. The CDR3 DNA follows: TGTGCCATCGGGCCAGGTACTGAAGCTTTCTTT.

The chain is built from TRBV29-1 and TRBJ2-1; D is possibly TRBD1 (6 bases). This CDR3 has 12 amino acids. Trimming left V 7 bases short and J 0 bases short, with 7 bases between. In germline, CDR1 is SQVTM, CDR2 ANQGSEA. CDR3 in amino acids: CSADSSYNEQFF. The CDR3 coding sequence is TGCAGCGCGGACAGCTCCTACAATGAGCAGTTCTTC.

The rearrangement joins TRBV7-9 to TRBJ2-1, with 9 nucleotides matching TRBD2. The CDR3 is 19 residues long. V shed 5 bases and J 4 bases; nucleotides not matched to a gene: 18. Germline V gene data show CDR1 as SEHNR and CDR2 as FQNEAQ (reference sequence). The CDR3 reads CASSESAAGGSFWYNEQFF. The DNA of the CDR3 is TGTGCCAGCAGCGAATCTGCCGCGGGAGGGTCTTTTTGGTACAATGAGCAGTTCTTC.

V gene TRBV6-6 combines with J gene TRBJ2-7; no definite D call. V was clipped by 2 bases and J by 3 bases, with 8 bases between them. Germline CDR1 and CDR2: MNHNY and SVGAGI (reference sequence). The CDR3 covers 13 residues. The CDR3 is CASSYEPYYEQYF. CDR3 coding DNA: TGTGCCAGCAGTTACGAACCCTACTACGAGCAGTACTTC.

The DNA of the CDR3 is TGTGCCAGCAGCGTCGGACTAGCGGGGGGTGACAATGAGCAGTTCTTC. Translation gives CASSVGLAGGDNEQFF. This chain connects TRBV7-9 to TRBJ2-1; 14 bases agree with TRBD2. V lost 5 bases to trimming and J lost 5 bases; unmatched junction nucleotides: 5. CDR3 length: 16 amino acids. CDR1 is SEHNR and CDR2 is FQNEAQ in the germline V gene (reference sequence).

The CDR3 nucleotides read TGTGCCAGCAGCTCACACCGGGGGAACGGGGGGAAGCAGTTCTTC. This codes for CASSSHRGNGGKQFF. The chain joins TRBV7-2 to TRBJ2-1, with TRBD2 matching over 7 bases. The V gene end was trimmed by 4 bases and the J gene end by 11 bases; junction bases not matched to a gene: 14. The CDR3 has 15 amino acids. In germline, CDR1 is SGHTA, CDR2 FQGNSA.

The rearrangement links TRBV19 to TRBJ1-5; D unclear. CDR3 length: 16 residues. Germline loops: CDR1 LNHDA, CDR2 SQIVND (reference sequence). Trimming took 5 bases from V and 0 from J, leaving 14 bases between them. CDR3 nucleotides: TGTGCCAGTAGTCCCCCGAGGGCGAATAGCAATCAGCCCCAGCATTTT. Amino acids: CASSPPRANSNQPQHF. Full variable domain (remainder filled in from reference TRBV19 and TRBJ1-5): DGGITQSPKYLFRKEGQNVTLSCEQNLNHDAMYWYRQDPGQGLRLIYYSQIVNDFQKGDIAEGYSVSREKKESFPLTVTSAQKNPTAFYLCASSPPRANSNQPQHFGDGTRLSIL.

This clone has at least ten counts. The chain employs TRBV7-8 and TRBJ2-2; TRBD2 matches at 12 bases. V gave up 5 bases and J gave up 2 bases; unmatched junction bases: 6. From germline, CDR1 is SGHVS and CDR2 FQNEAQ. This CDR3 region has 17 residues. CDR3 sequence (DNA): TGTGCCAGCAGCCCAGCTAGCGGGAGGGCCAACACCGGGGAGCTGTTTTTT. Protein: CASSPASGRANTGELFF.

On this clone itself: Germline is not matched at one junction end, which may reflect a read error. The gene calls are TRBV10-3 and TRBJ2-1, with D possibly TRBD2 on 6 matching bases. Germline V CDR1 and CDR2: ENHRY, SYGVKD. CDR3 length equals 17 residues. The CDR3 nucleotides read TGTGCCATCAGTGAGTCGGGGGGACGACAGTCCTCCAATGAGCAGTTCTTC. This gives the protein CAISESGGRQSSNEQFF.

This clone was counted only a few times. The rearrangement joins TRBV7-2 to TRBJ1-1; D remains unclear. CDR1 is SGHTA, CDR2 FQGNSA, per germline. Trimming removed 5 bases at V and 4 bases at J, with 17 bases between. CDR3 size: 15 residues. The CDR3 region is CASSPLPDFVTEAFF. The CDR3 nucleotides are TGTGCCAGCAGCCCTCTGCCTGACTTTGTCACTGAAGCTTTCTTT.

V gene TRBV10-2 combines with J gene TRBJ2-1, with TRBD2 matching over 12 bases. V lost 5 bases and J lost 10; bases outside the gene matches: 3. This CDR3 spans 13 amino acids. The germline CDR1 and CDR2 sequences are WSHSY and SAAADI. The CDR3 region is CASSSGLAGEQFF. The CDR3 coding sequence is TGCGCCAGCAGTTCAGGACTAGCGGGGGAGCAGTTCTTC.

The chain employs TRBV5-1 and TRBJ1-3; no definite D call. The CDR3 runs 16 residues. V was shortened by 4 bases and J by 4 bases, with 18 bases between the two germline ends. The germline CDR1 and CDR2 sequences are SGHRS and YFSETQ. The CDR3 loop reads CASSPGMQASGNTIYF. The CDR3, as DNA: TGCGCCAGCAGCCCTGGAATGCAGGCGTCCGGAAACACCATATATTTT.

The rearrangement uses TRBV19 and TRBJ1-2; 9 nucleotides align to TRBD1. The CDR3 extends over 17 amino acids. In germline, CDR1 is LNHDA, CDR2 SQIVND (reference sequence). Germline trimming cut 6 bases from V and 3 bases from J; bases unmatched to any gene: 14. The DNA of the CDR3 is TGTGCCAGTAGCCCTCAACCCTACAGGGGGCTTGACTATGGCTACACCTTC. Residues: CASSPQPYRGLDYGYTF.

The gene calls are TRBV14 and TRBJ2-7, with D hard to call. This CDR3 has 16 residues. Germline CDR1 is SGHDN and CDR2 is FVKESK. V lost 1 base, J lost 0 bases, and 13 bases lay in between. CDR3: CASSQVRYGSSYEQYF. The CDR3 nucleotides read TGTGCCAGCAGCCAAGTGCGGTACGGTAGCTCCTACGAGCAGTACTTC.

This chain uses TRBV6-1 with TRBJ2-1; TRBD2 matches 7 bases. The CDR3 has 16 amino acids. V lost 4 bases and J lost 10; bases outside the gene matches: 16. Germline V gene sequence: CDR1 MNHNS, CDR2 SASEGT. CDR3 DNA sequence: TGTGCCAGCAGTGCGCCTAGCGGCGGTCCAGGCGGAGAGCAGTTCTTC. The encoded protein is CASSAPSGGPGGEQFF.

This clone was picked up one time. Here the CDR3 reads CAWSPRGGQPQHF. CDR3 nucleotides: TGTGCCTGGAGCCCCAGGGGCGGTCAGCCCCAGCATTTT. The rearrangement links TRBV30 to TRBJ1-5; perhaps TRBD1 as D (6 bases). This CDR3 region has 13 residues. The ends were cut back, 3 bases at V and 6 bases at J, with 12 bases in the middle. Germline-derived CDR1 and CDR2 are GTSNPN and SVGIG (reference sequence).

V usage is TRBV28 and J usage is TRBJ2-6, with unresolved D. CDR1 MDHEN and CDR2 SYDVKM come from the germline V gene. The CDR3 has 13 amino acids. V was trimmed by 5 bases and J by 2 bases, leaving 4 bases between them. CDR3 nucleotides: TGTGCCAGCAGTCTTGCTGGGGCCAACGTCCTGACTTTC. It is translated as CASSLAGANVLTF.

This clone was counted between two and nine times. The rearrangement uses TRBV4-1 and TRBJ2-3, with D perhaps TRBD1 (6 bases). The germline V and J ends were trimmed by 5 bases and 0 bases, with 9 bases remaining between them. Per the germline V gene, CDR1 is MGHRA and CDR2 is YSYEKL. The CDR3 has 14 residues. The CDR3 reads CASSGGQSTDTQYF. As DNA, the CDR3 is TGCGCCAGCAGCGGCGGACAGAGCACAGATACGCAGTATTTT.

This clone was counted only a few times. The chain combines TRBV7-2 with TRBJ2-7; the match to TRBD2 covers 8 bases. CDR1 SGHTA and CDR2 FQGNSA come from the germline V gene. The CDR3 is 13 residues long. V was clipped by 4 bases and J by 4 bases; unmatched bases: 3. DNA of the CDR3: TGTGCCAGCAGCTCGGGAGGGCCTTACGAGCAGTACTTC. As protein: CASSSGGPYEQYF.

This chain uses TRBV11-2 with TRBJ1-1; 8 bases map to TRBD1. J was trimmed by 4 bases and V by 5 bases; bases with no gene match: 6. The CDR3 loop spans 14 amino acids. Looked up from germline, CDR1 is SGHAT and CDR2 is FQNNGV. DNA for the CDR3: TGTGCCAGCAGCCTAACCGGACAGGGCACTGAAGCTTTCTTT. Encoded protein: CASSLTGQGTEAFF.

The genes are TRBV15 and TRBJ2-1, with 9 bases fitting TRBD2. The CDR3 sequence is 22 residues long. After removal of 1 base from V and 5 bases from J, the junction contained 24 bases not matched to a gene. Per the germline V gene, CDR1 is LNHNV and CDR2 is YYDKDF (reference sequence). CDR3 residues: CATSRGVFQRTSVRGSDNEQFF. CDR3 DNA: TGTGCCACCAGCAGAGGGGTCTTTCAACGGACTAGCGTTCGCGGGTCAGACAATGAGCAGTTCTTC.

The chain is built from TRBV27 and TRBJ1-5; D uncertain. V lost 9 bases, J lost 6 bases, and 12 bases lay in between. Germline V gene lookup returns CDR1 MNHEY and CDR2 SMNVEV (reference sequence). This CDR3 is built from 12 residues. CDR3 nucleotide sequence: TGTGCCAGAGTTACCCGGGTTCAGCCCCAGCATTTT. Its protein is CARVTRVQPQHF.